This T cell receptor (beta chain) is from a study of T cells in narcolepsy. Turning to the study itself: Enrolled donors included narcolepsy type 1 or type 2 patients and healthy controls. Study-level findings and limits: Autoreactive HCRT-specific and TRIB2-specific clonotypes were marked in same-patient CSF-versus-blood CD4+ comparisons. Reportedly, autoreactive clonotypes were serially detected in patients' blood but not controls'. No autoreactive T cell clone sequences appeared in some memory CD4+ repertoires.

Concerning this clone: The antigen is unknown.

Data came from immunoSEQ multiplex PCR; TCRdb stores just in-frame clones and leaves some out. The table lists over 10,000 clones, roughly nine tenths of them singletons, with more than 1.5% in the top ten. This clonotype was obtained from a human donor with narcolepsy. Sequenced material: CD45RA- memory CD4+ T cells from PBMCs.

The CDR3 loop reads CASRSTGGTGELFF. In DNA form, the CDR3 reads TGTGCCAGCAGATCGACCGGGGGCACCGGGGAGCTGTTTTTT. The chain employs TRBV7-3 and TRBJ2-2, with D perhaps matching TRBD2 (6 bases). V shed 6 bases and J shed 4 bases, with 12 bases lying between them. The CDR3 extends over 14 amino acids. From germline, CDR1 is SGHTA and CDR2 FQGTGA.